This TCR beta chain was documented in a study of shared clonotypes between healthy human individuals (dated by TCRdb to the early 2020s). Background on the whole study: A couple of women and a few men aged 18 to 49 years were included in the cohort. Each donor's leukapheresis produced roughly between roughly 0.85 and 9.5 billion PBMCs. To estimate repertoire size and how much clonotypes are shared between individuals, the study performed deep sequencing of blood TCR repertoires from roughly five healthy adults. Per donor, three plates each were used for CD4 naive and CD4 memory, two for CD8 naive, and one for CD8 memory. Different laboratories and diverse techniques were used to prepare libraries and sequence TCR repertoires, to increase sequencing depth and limit assay-specific biases. Broader findings and caveats from the paper: Only blood was sampled, and tissue TCR repertoires likely differ from those in blood. Sharing across several donors was observed for about 5% of naive CD4, 3% to 4% of naive CD8, 2% to 2.5% of memory CD4, and roughly 0.4% of memory CD8 clonotypes. Because the study included only a small number of donors, the genetic and exposure-history diversity represented was limited. Naive subsets generally had larger estimated clonotype richness than memory subsets. Clonotypes shared by all four sorted-subset donors showed higher generation probabilities than non-shared clonotypes. Incomplete sequencing was indicated by rarefaction of sorted-subset datasets, despite the large sequencing depth. Pairwise subsampling led to the expectation that sequencing depth would affect the degree of clonotype sharing among donors.

Spanning cysteine to phenylalanine, the CDR3 consists of 13 amino acids. This entry keeps only the CDR3 DNA: 39 bases, framed from base 1. CDR1 and CDR2 (WSHSY, SAAADI) derive from the germline V gene. Trimming accounts for 6 bases at V and 2 bases at J, while the number of junction bases matched to no gene is 3. Using the deep immunoSEQ assay, multiplex PCR amplified TCR CDR3 regions from genomic DNA. Genomic DNA extracted from each cell subset was distributed evenly over all wells of several immunoSEQ 96-well plates, and each plate served as one replicate. For sorted subsets, roughly 0.2 ug genomic DNA, equal to tens of thousands of T cell genomes, was loaded into each replicate PCR. Purified libraries were quantified with a Qubit 3.0 fluorometer, sized on a Bioanalyzer 2100, and re-quantified with the KAPA Library Quantification kit. Each immunoSEQ 96-well plate was sequenced on its own single-read 150-cycle Illumina NextSeq 550 flow cell. The study's processing was this. The immunoSEQ output contained only junctional sequences without quality scores, so filtering could not match that applied to full-length reads. Sequences were annotated with PyIR, a Python wrapper for IgBLAST v1.9, using IMGT germline references to assign V/J genes and CDR3. Any read was removed if the V/J assignment was weak (E-value above 1e-6), the CDR3 was missing, or the read contained stop codons, out-of-frame junctions, or ambiguous translated residues. V3J clonotypes were defined as sequences sharing an identical inferred V gene, J gene, and CDR3 amino acid sequence. The percentage overlap between two repertoires was calculated by dividing the number of shared unique clonotypes by the size of the smaller repertoire. RTK rarefaction, the Chao1 estimator, and Recon v2.1 estimates of unobserved clonotypes were used to assess repertoire richness. Generation probabilities were computed with OLGA for all TCRbeta clonotypes obtained by the gDNA method from a handful of donors. The table was pulled from immuneACCESS by TCRdb, which kept in-frame rearrangements only. Such tables lose some clones; where checked, under half of the loss comes from unresolved V genes, and the rest has no known cause. The V and J calls and clone size are taken from that table; D and trimming were inferred from the DNA. The sample contains about 2 million clones, approximately 94% of them found a single time. The ten largest clones add up to around 1.2% of the sample.

Details on this clone: This receptor's antigen is unknown. No much larger clone exists at a distance of one base, and base qualities are not known.

CD8 naive samples consisted of CD45RO-negative cells that were positively selected for CCR7, yielding a CD45RA+CCR7+ population without TemRA cells. Donors were healthy HIV-negative adults with no recently reported acute infections or vaccinations. Every donor was a Caucasian adult living in Nashville, Tennessee, USA. Blood was obtained by leukapheresis, after which PBMCs were separated by Ficoll-Histopaque density gradient centrifugation and cryopreserved in liquid nitrogen vapor phase. Analytical flow cytometry was used to check the purity and quantity of each magnetically sorted T cell population. Genomic DNA was isolated from each sorted fraction and quantified by UV absorbance on a Nanodrop 2000c.

This TCR derives from a man in his late teens or twenties in good health. This sequence uses TRBV10-2 and TRBJ2-7, and 8 bases in between align with TRBD1. The specimen was naive CD8+ T cells sorted from blood. This specimen's cell subset or site label, interpreted: CD45RA+CCR7+. The bases read TGCGCCAGCAGCGGACAGGGTCCCTACGAGCAGTACTTC. Its amino acids are CASSGQGPYEQYF.